This TCR beta chain stems from a study of persistence of HIV-infected CD4 T cells (dated by TCRdb to 2020 to 2021). Study-level background: CMV- and HIV-1 Gag-responding CD4+ T cells were isolated from ART-treated individuals so that antigen-driven clonal expansion of HIV-1-infected cells could be examined. The median time the participants had spent on suppressive ART was more than 7 years. Peripheral blood samples of up to roughly 180 mL were taken at multiple time points, with the exception of a couple of participants who underwent leukapheresis at a single time point. The clonality of all cells in each sorted population was assessed by TCRbeta sequencing, whereas the clonality of infected cells was assessed by proviral sequencing. The TCR cluster analysis across participants included 8 participants for CMV and six or seven participants for Gag. Here is what the overall study found, with its caveats: Within the same sorted populations, TCR oligoclonality correlated with proviral oligoclonality. Antigen-responding cells were enriched for degenerate expanded CDR3beta sequences, which suggests convergent selection of CD4+ responses to CMV and Gag. Restriction of bulk TCR analyses to the rare CMV-responding cells that actually carried HIV-1 proviruses was not possible. Only a small number of individuals took part in the study, and only a limited range of antigens was tested. TCRbeta richness in CMV- and Gag-responding cells was significantly lower than in anti-CD3/anti-CD28-responding cells; CMV-responding cells had higher oligoclonality than CD3/CD28-stimulated and Gag-responding cells.

Turning to this clone: Its antigen is unknown. Base qualities were left out, and no much larger clone turns up one base away.

Trimming takes 6 bases off V and 1 base off J; junction bases not matched to a gene: 10. Based on the germline V gene (reference sequence), the CDR1 and CDR2 sequences are GTSNPN and SVGIG. The CDR3, cysteine through phenylalanine, is 16 amino acids long. CDR3 DNA is the only sequence kept; it has 48 bases, read in frame from the first base. The immunoSEQ hsTCRB assay version 4 in survey mode was used to sequence TCRbeta repertoires from genomic DNA. Genomic DNA was diluted to 7.5 to 10 ng/uL, using up to roughly 1 ug per sample for TCRbeta sequencing. The paper's processing steps were these. TCRbeta data were analyzed in ImmunoSeq Analyzer 3.0, with diversity computed on productive nucleotide rearrangements. Lower-bound TCR diversity was estimated with the improved Chao index, and clonality with the Gini coefficient using the Immunarch R package. Nucleotide rearrangements that differed but encoded the same CDR3beta amino acid sequence were counted as separate clonotypes. Differential abundance analysis found TCRbeta sequences that were significantly enriched in antigen-responding cells compared with anti-CD3/anti-CD28-activated cells. TCRs were clustered by predicted peptide-MHC specificity with GLIPH2, both within individual participants and across merged participant data sets. TCRdb holds this immuneACCESS table with in-frame rearrangements only. Some clones are missing; in checked studies, unresolved V genes explain under half, and the rest has no known cause. That table is the source of V, J and clone size, and D and trimming were worked out from the DNA. The sample table lists around 35,000 clones, around four fifths of them with a count of one. 0.85% to 1% of the sample rests with the top ten.

The sample's treatment or condition, from its label and the paper: suppressive antiretroviral therapy. A pool of overlapping 15-mer peptides from HIV-1 Gag, at 1 ug per peptide per mL, was used to stimulate the cells. Memory CD4+ T cells that did not respond, being CD40L-negative, CD69-negative and CD45RO-high, were sorted as memory populations depleted of antigen-responding cells. HIV-1-infected adults in whom suppressive ART had been started during chronic infection were enrolled as participants. Participants had undetectable plasma HIV-1 RNA below 50 copies/mL for at least 4 years. To be included, participants needed a CD4+ T cell count above 400 cells/uL and a positive CMV serology. Before stimulation, PBMCs were isolated using density centrifugation and depleted of CD8+ T cells. CD8-depleted PBMCs were stimulated for about 18 hours with anti-CD28/CD49d costimulation, CD40-blocking antibody and enfuvirtide to prevent new infections. Cell sorting was done on a Beckman Coulter MoFlo Legacy or XDP sorter, and dead cells were excluded with propidium iodide. The QIAamp DNA Mini Kit was used for genomic DNA extraction from samples above one million cells, and the Quick-DNA Microprep Kit was used otherwise.

Sequencing used cultured CD4+ T cells from PBMCs, obtained from a patient who received antiretroviral therapy. The cell subset or site label, read with the paper, signifies: CD40L-CD69- CD45RO-high memory CD4 T cells not responding to Gag peptides. Recombination linked TRBV30 to TRBJ1-5; TRBD1 fits 9 bases in the junction. The TCR originated in an adult with HIV. The donor label of this sample is uncertain. The DNA sequence is TGTGCCTGCTCGATAAAACAGGGGGCGAGCAATCAGCCCCAGCATTTT. It codes for CACSIKQGASNQPQHF.